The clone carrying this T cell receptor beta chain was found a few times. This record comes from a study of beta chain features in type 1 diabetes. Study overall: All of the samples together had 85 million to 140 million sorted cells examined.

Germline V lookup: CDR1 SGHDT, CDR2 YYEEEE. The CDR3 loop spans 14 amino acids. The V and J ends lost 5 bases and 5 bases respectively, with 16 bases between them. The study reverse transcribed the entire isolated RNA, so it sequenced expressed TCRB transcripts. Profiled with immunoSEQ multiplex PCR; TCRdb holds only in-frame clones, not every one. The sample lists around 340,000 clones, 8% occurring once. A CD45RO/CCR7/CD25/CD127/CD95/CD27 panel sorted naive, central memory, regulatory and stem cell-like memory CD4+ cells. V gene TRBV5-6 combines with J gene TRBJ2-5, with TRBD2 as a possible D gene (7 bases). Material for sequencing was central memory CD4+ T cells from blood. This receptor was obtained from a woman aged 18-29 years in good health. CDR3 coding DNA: TGTGCCAGCAGGAGGTACGGGGGGCTGGAGACCCAGTACTTC. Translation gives CASRRYGGLETQYF.